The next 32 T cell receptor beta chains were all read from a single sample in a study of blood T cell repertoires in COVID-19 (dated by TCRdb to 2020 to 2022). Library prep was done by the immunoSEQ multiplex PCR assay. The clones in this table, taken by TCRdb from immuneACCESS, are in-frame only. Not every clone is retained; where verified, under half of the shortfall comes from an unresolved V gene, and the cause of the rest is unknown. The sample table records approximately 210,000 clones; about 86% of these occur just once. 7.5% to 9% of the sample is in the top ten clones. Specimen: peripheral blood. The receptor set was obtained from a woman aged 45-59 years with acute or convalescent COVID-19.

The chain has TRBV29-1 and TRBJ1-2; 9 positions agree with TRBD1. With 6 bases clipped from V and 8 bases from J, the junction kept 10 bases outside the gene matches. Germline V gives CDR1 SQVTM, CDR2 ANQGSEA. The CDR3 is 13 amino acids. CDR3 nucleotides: TGCAGCGTCCGGAGGGACAGGGTAATAGGCTACACCTTC. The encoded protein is CSVRRDRVIGYTF.

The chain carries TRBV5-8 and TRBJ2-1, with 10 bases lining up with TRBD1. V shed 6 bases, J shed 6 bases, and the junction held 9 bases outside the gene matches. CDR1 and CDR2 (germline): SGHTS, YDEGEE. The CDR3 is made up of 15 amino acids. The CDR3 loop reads CASNPWTGGGNEQFF. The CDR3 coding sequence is TGTGCCAGCAACCCCTGGACAGGGGGTGGCAATGAGCAGTTCTTC.

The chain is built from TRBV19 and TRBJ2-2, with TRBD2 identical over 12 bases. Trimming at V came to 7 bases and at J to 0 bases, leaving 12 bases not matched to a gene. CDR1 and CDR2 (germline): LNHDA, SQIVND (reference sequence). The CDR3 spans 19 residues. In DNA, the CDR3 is TGTGCCAGTACCCTCGGACTAGCGGGATTAGTCACGAACACCGGGGAGCTGTTTTTT. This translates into CASTLGLAGLVTNTGELFF.

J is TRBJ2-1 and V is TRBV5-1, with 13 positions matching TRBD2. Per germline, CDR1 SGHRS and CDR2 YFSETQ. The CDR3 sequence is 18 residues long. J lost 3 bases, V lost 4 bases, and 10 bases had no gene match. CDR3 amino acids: CASSAWGLAGTGYNEQFF. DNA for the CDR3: TGCGCCAGCAGCGCGTGGGGACTAGCGGGGACGGGCTACAATGAGCAGTTCTTC.

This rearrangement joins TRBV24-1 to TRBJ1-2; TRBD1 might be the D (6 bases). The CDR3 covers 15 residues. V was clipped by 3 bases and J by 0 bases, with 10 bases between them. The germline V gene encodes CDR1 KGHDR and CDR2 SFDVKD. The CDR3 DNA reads TGTGCCACCAGTGATCCAGGGGCGGCTAACTATGGCTACACCTTC. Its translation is CATSDPGAANYGYTF.

CDR3 DNA sequence: TGTGCCAGCAACCCTGGACAGGGAGAAAGAAGAGAGCAGTACTTC. The encoded protein is CASNPGQGERREQYF. This chain joins TRBV6-5 and TRBJ2-7, with TRBD1 matching over 8 bases. The CDR3 is made up of 15 amino acids. Germline CDR1 is MNHEY and CDR2 is SVGAGI. V was clipped by 7 bases and J by 7 bases; unmatched bases: 15.

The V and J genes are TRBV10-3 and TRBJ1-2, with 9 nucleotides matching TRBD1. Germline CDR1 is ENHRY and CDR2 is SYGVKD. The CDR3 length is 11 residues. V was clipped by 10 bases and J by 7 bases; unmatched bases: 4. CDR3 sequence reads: CASGQGSGYTF. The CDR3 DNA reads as TGTGCCAGTGGACAGGGGTCTGGCTACACCTTC.

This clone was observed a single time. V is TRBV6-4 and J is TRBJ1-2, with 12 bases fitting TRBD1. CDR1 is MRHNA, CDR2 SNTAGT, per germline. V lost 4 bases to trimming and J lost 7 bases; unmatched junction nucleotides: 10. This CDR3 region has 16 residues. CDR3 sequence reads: CASSVNGGQGASGYTF. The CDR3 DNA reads TGTGCCAGCAGTGTCAACGGGGGACAGGGGGCCAGTGGCTACACCTTC.

CDR3: CASSLQGSGVGSAKTQYF. CDR3 in DNA: TGTGCCAGCAGCCTGCAGGGTTCTGGAGTCGGGAGTGCGAAGACCCAGTACTTC. The V gene is TRBV28, the J gene TRBJ2-5, with D possibly TRBD2 on 6 matching bases. The germline CDR1 and CDR2 sequences are MDHEN and SYDVKM. V dropped 6 bases and J dropped 6 bases, with 29 bases sitting between them. The CDR3 totals 18 residues.

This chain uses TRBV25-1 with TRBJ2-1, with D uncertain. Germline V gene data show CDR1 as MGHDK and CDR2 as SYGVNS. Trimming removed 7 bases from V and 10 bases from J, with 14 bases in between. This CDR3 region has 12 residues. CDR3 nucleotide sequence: TGTGCCAGCACCGAGTCAGCGCGGGAGCAGTTCTTC. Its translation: CASTESAREQFF.

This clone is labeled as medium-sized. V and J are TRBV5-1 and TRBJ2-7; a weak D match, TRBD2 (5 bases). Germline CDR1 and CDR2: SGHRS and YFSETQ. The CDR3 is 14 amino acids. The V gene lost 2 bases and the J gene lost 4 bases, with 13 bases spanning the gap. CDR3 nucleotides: TGCGCCAGCAGCTTCGCGGGCGCGTCGTACGAGCAGTACTTC. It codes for CASSFAGASYEQYF.

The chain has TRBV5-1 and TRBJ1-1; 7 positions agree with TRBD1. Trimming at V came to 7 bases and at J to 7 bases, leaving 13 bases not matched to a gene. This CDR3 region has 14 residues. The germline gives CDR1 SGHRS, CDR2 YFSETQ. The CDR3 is CASGQEDRWGEAFF. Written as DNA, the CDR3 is TGCGCCAGCGGCCAAGAGGACAGGTGGGGTGAAGCTTTCTTT.

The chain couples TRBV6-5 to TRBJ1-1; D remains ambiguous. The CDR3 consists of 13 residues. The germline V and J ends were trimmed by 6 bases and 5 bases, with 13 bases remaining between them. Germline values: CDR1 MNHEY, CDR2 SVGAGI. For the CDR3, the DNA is TGTGCCAGCAGCCCCATTTCGGGTACTGAAGCTTTCTTT. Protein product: CASSPISGTEAFF.

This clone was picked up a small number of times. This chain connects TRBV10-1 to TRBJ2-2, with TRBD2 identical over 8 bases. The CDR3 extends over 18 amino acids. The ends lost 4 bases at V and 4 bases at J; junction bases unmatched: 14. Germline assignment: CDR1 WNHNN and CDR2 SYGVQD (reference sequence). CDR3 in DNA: TGCGCCAGCAGTGTAGGTGGCTGGGGACTAGAGAGCACCGGGGAGCTGTTTTTT. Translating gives CASSVGGWGLESTGELFF.

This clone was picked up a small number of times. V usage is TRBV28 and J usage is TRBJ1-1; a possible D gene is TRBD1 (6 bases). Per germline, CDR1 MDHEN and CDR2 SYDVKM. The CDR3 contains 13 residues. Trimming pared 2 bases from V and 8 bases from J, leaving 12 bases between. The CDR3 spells CASSLKPDREAFF. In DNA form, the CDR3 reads TGTGCCAGCAGTTTAAAGCCGGACAGAGAAGCTTTCTTT.

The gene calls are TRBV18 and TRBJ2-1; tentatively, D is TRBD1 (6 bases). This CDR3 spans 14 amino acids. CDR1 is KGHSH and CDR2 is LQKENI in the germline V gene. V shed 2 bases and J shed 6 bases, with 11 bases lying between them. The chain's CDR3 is CASSPNRVGNEQFF. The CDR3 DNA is TGTGCCAGCTCACCAAACAGGGTGGGCAATGAGCAGTTCTTC.

CDR3 sequence reads: CSVLAGTANYGYTF. The CDR3 DNA reads as TGCAGCGTGCTAGCGGGCACAGCTAACTATGGCTACACCTTC. J is TRBJ1-2 and V is TRBV29-1; no clear D gene. V was trimmed by 6 bases and J by 0 bases, leaving 14 bases between them. The CDR3 covers 14 residues. Germline CDR1 SQVTM, CDR2 ANQGSEA. Full variable domain (missing parts from reference TRBV29-1 and TRBJ1-2): SAVISQKPSRDICQRGTSLTIQCQVDSQVTMMFWYRQQPGQSLTLIATANQGSEATYESGFVIDKFPISRPNLTFSTLTVSNMSPEDSSIYLCSVLAGTANYGYTFGSGTRLTVV.

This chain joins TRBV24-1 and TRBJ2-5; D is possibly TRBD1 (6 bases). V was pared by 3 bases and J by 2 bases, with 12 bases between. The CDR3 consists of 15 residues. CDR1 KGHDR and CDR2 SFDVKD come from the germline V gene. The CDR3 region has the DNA TGTGCCACCAGTGATACAGGACAGCTTCAAGAGACCCAGTACTTC. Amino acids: CATSDTGQLQETQYF.

CDR3 sequence (DNA): TGTGCCAGCAGTTACGTGACAGGAAACATTCAGTACTTC. The encoded protein is CASSYVTGNIQYF. V usage is TRBV28 and J usage is TRBJ2-4, with a possible D match to TRBD1 (6 bases). CDR1 MDHEN and CDR2 SYDVKM come from the germline V gene. The CDR3 length is 13 residues. V lost 4 bases and J lost 6, with 10 bases in between.

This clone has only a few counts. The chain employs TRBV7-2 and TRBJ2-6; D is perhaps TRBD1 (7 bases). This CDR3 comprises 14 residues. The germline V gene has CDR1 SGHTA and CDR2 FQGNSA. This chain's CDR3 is CGRDRLSGANVLTF. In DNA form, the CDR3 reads TGTGGGCGGGACAGACTCTCTGGGGCCAACGTCCTGACTTTC.

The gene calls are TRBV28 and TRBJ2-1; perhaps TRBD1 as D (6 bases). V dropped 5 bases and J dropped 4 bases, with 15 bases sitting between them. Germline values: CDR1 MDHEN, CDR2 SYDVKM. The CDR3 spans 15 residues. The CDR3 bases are TGTGCCAGCAGTCCGCTAGGGACAAATTACAATGAGCAGTTCTTC. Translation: CASSPLGTNYNEQFF.

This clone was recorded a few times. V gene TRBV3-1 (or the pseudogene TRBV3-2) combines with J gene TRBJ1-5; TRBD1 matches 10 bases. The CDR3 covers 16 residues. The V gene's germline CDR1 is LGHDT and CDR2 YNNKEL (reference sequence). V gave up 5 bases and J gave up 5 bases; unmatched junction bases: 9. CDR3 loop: CASSDGTGALHQPQHF. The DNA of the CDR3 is TGTGCCAGCAGCGACGGGACAGGGGCCCTTCATCAGCCCCAGCATTTT.

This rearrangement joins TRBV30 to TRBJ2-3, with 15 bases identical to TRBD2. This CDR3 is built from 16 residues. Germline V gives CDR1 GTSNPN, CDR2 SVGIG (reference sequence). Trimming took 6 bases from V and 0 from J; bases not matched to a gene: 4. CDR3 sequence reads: CACGLAGGPSTDTQYF. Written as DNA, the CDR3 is TGTGCCTGCGGACTAGCGGGAGGGCCTAGCACAGATACGCAGTATTTT.

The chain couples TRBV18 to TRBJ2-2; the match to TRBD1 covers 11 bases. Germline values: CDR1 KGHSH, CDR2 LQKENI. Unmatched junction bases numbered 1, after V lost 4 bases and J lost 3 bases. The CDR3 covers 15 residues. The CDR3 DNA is TGTGCCAGCTCACAGGACAGGGGGCACACCGGGGAGCTGTTTTTT. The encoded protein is CASSQDRGHTGELFF.

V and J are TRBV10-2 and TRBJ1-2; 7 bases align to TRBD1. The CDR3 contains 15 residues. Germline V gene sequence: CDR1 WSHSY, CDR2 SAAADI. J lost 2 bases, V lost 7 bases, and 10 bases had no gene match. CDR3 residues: CASTQGTDKNYGYTF. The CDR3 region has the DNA TGCGCCAGCACTCAAGGGACAGACAAAAACTATGGCTACACCTTC.

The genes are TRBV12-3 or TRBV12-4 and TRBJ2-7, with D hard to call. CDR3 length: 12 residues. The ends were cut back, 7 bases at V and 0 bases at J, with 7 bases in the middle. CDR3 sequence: CASTPGSYEQYF. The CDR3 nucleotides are TGTGCCAGCACCCCGGGCTCCTACGAGCAGTACTTC.

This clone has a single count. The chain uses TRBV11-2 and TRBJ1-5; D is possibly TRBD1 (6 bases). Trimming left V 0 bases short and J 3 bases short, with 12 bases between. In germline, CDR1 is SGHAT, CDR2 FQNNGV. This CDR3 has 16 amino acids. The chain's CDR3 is CASSLDLQGHNQPQHF. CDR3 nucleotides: TGTGCCAGCAGCTTAGACCTCCAGGGGCACAATCAGCCCCAGCATTTT.

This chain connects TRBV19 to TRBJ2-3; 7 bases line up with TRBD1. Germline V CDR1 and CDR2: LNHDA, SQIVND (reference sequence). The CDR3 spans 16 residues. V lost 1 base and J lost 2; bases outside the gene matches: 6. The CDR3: CASSIAGQSFTDTQYF. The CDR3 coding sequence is TGTGCCAGTAGTATAGCGGGACAGAGCTTCACAGATACGCAGTATTTT.

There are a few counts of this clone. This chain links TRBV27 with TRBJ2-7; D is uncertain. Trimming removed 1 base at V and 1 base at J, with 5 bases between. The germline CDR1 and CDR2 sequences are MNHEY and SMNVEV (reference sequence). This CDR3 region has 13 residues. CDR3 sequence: CASSLFASYEQYF. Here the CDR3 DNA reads TGTGCCAGCAGTTTATTCGCGTCCTACGAGCAGTACTTC.

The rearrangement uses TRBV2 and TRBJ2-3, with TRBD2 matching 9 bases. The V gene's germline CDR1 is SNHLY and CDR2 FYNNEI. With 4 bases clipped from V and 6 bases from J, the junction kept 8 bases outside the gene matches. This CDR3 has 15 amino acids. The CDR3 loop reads CASSGPAGGPDTQYF. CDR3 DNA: TGTGCCAGCAGTGGCCCAGCGGGAGGCCCCGATACGCAGTATTTT. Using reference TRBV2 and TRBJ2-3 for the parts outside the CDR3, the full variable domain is EPEVTQTPSHQVTQMGQEVILRCVPISNHLYFYWYRQILGQKVEFLVSFYNNEISEKSEIFDDQFSVERPDGSNFTLKIRSTKLEDSAMYFCASSGPAGGPDTQYFGPGTRLTVL.

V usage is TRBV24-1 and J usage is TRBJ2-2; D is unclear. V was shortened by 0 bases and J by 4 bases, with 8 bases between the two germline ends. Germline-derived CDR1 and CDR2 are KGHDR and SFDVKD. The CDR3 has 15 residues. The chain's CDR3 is CATSDLQKSTGELFF. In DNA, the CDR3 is TGTGCCACCAGTGATTTGCAGAAATCCACCGGGGAGCTGTTTTTT.

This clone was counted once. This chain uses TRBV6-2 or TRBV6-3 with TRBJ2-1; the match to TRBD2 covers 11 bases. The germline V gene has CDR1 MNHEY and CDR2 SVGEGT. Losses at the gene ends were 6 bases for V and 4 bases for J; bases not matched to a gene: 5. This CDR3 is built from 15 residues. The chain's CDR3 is CASSPTSGSYNEQFF. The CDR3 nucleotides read TGTGCCAGCAGCCCAACTAGCGGGAGTTACAATGAGCAGTTCTTC.